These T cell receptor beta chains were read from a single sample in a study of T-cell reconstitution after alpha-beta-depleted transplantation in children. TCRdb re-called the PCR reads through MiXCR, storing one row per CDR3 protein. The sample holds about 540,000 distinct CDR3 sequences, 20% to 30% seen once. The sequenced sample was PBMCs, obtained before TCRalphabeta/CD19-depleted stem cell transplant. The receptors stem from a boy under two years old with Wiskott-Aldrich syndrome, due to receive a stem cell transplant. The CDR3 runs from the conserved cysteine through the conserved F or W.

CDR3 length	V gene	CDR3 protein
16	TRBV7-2	CASSNPAAGATETQYF
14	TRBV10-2	CASSDPGGRSEQYF
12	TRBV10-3	CAISDFTNEQFF
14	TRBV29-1	CSVERLADSYEQYF
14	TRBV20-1	CSARDGQGWETQYF
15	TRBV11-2	CASSTHRGRTDTQYF
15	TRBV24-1	CATSDSIRRGNTIYF
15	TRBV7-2	CASSLDRGDLSPLHF
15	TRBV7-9	CASSLSGTTKNIQYF
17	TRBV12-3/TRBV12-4	CASSLVRGTDTYEKLFF
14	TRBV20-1	CSARSEAANYGYTF
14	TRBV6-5	CASSYGGSSPTQYF
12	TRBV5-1	CASSPQGSEQFF
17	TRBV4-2	CASSQGSRDSLNYGYTF
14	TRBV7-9	CASSPSGSADTQYF
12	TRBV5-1	CASSGDLETQYF
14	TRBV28	CASSFTGGPGEQFF
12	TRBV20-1	CSASASEAEQYF
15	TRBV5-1	CASSAVGLSSYEQYF
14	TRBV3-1	CASGQSAANYGYTF
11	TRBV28	CASSQGTHPYF
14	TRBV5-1	CASSATGIDTEAFF
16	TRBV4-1	CASSQDSAGVNTEAFF
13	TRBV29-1	CSQGQGAKDTQYF
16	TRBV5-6	CASSQRTGLNYNEQFF
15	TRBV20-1	CSAPSGLAGGYEQYF
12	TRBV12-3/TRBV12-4	CASKGGANEQFF
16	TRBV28	CASRQLAGDDGGELFF
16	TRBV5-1	CASSENPRGTNEKLFF
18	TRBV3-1	CASSQGGLAGAIKNIQYF
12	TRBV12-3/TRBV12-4	CASRTGGGTQYF
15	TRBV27	CASSSLADRSYEQYF
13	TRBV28	CASSTGLWNEQFF
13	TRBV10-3	CAVSDTAYNEQFF
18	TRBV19	CASTPRLAGHGSYNEQFF
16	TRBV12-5	CASGLGTLPGGKPQHF
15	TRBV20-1	CSARPGLAGAYEQYF
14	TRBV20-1	CSAGRAGIKNIQYF
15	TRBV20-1	CSAAPGTSGTYEQYF
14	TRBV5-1	CASSSAGPNTKAFF
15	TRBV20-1	CSARVLEGTSGELFF